One and the same sample provided the 23 T cell receptor delta chains below, sequenced in a study of DNA immune sequencing with unique molecular identifiers. Primers for all 8 TRDV and 4 TRDJ genes amplified genomic DNA in 32-plex. In approximately 3 barcoding PCR cycles, molecules received a 12-nucleotide UMI, then adapter PCR followed. TCRdb re-called the multiplex PCR reads through CATT. The sample includes 1,500 to 2,000 delta-chain clones, more than 5% seen only once; the top ten take 53%. The source material was gamma-delta T cells from buffy coat blood. Every receptor here comes from a human donor in good health.

This clone has just a few counts. This chain joins TRDV2 and TRDJ3; possibly TRDD3 for D (5 bases). V was cut by 0 bases and J by 1 base, with 15 bases left in between. This CDR3 is built from 19 residues. Germline CDR1 is GEAIGNYY and CDR2 is EKD. CDR3 protein: CACDTVGVSRSWDTRQMFF. The DNA for the CDR3 is TGTGCCTGTGACACCGTTGGGGTCTCGAGGTCCTGGGACACCCGACAGATGTTTTTC.

This clone was detected only a few times. A far more abundant clone sits one base away, making this likely a read error. Other DNA variants within this sample encode the same CDR3. This chain uses TRDV2 with TRDJ1, with TRDD3 matching over 7 bases. This CDR3 spans 18 amino acids. CDR1 GEAIGNYY and CDR2 EKD come from the germline V gene. CDR3 sequence: CACDPVLGTLPYTDKLIF. In DNA, the CDR3 is TGTGCCTGTGACCCGGTACTGGGGACTCTTCCCTACACTGATAAACTCATCTTT.

This clone is large within its sample. The chain combines TRDV2 with TRDJ1, with TRDD3 matching over 11 bases. Germline V gene sequence: CDR1 GEAIGNYY, CDR2 EKD. The CDR3 has 15 residues. V shed 0 bases and J 3 bases; nucleotides not matched to a gene: 2. CDR3: CACDTLGDTADKLIF. As DNA, the CDR3 is TGTGCCTGTGACACCCTGGGGGATACAGCCGATAAACTCATCTTT.

A remark on this clone: Given a far larger clone just one base away, this is likely a sequencing read error. Other DNA sequences in this specimen translate into the identical CDR3. This chain joins TRDV2 and TRDJ1, with TRDD3 as a possible D gene (6 bases). Trimming took off 1 base at V and 4 bases at J, with 12 bases between the two ends. Germline CDR1 GEAIGNYY, CDR2 EKD. CDR3 size: 14 residues. CDR3 bases: TGTGCCTGTGACACTCTACTGGGAGGCGATAAACTCATCTTT. It specifies CACDTLLGGDKLIF.

Note on this clone: It differs at one base from a far larger clone, so likely a read error. V is TRDV1 and J is TRDJ1; either TRDD2 or TRDD3 may fit D (9 bases each). TCRdb leaves out the J gene; it was filled in here by matching the DNA to germline. V lost 5 bases, J lost 0 bases, and 49 bases lay in between. Germline-derived CDR1 and CDR2 are TSWWSYY and QGS. The CDR3 spans 27 residues. The CDR3 is CALGPFPAFLPFFTAGGYSKYTDKLIF. DNA for the CDR3: TGTGCTCTTGGGCCCTTCCCGGCCTTCCTACCCTTCTTTACTGCGGGGGGATACTCCAAGTACACCGATAAACTCATCTTT.

This clone was seen a handful of times. The protein given by TCRdb reflects a much larger clone and differs at residue 3 from this DNA's translation, likely from a read error; the protein shown is the DNA's translation. This sequence joins TRDV2 and TRDJ1, with 7 bases fitting TRDD3. The CDR3 length is 15 residues. Germline CDR1 is GEAIGNYY and CDR2 is EKD. The DNA for the CDR3 is TGTGCCAGTGACGGATTGATGGGGGAAGGCGATAAACTCATCTTT. This sequence encodes CASDGLMGEGDKLIF.

Judged by abundance, this clone is medium-sized. This chain uses TRDV2 with TRDJ1, with TRDD3 identical over 11 bases. The V gene end was trimmed by 4 bases and the J gene end by 1 base; junction bases not matched to a gene: 13. The germline V gene has CDR1 GEAIGNYY and CDR2 EKD. The CDR3 has 18 amino acids. The CDR3 nucleotides read TGTGCCTGTGATATACTGGGGGATAACGAGGGTCGCACCGATAAACTCATCTTT. Amino acid sequence: CACDILGDNEGRTDKLIF.

The sample holds a few counts of this clone. The protein in TCRdb stems from a much larger clone and differs at residue 10 from this DNA's translation, likely a read error; here the protein is translated from the DNA. The DNA for the CDR3 is TGTGCCTGTGACCCGGTACTGGGGACTCATCCCTACACCGATAAACTCATCTTT. Translated: CACDPVLGTHPYTDKLIF. The chain has TRDV2 and TRDJ1, with TRDD3 identical over 7 bases. J lost 0 bases, V lost 3 bases, and 15 bases had no gene match. Germline V gives CDR1 GEAIGNYY, CDR2 EKD. This CDR3 spans 18 amino acids.

J is TRDJ1 and V is TRAV29/DV5, with 13 positions matching TRDD3. Germline matching of the DNA provided the J gene here, since TCRdb leaves it blank. Germline-derived CDR1 and CDR2 are NSMFDY and ISSIKDK. The CDR3 covers 20 residues. V was clipped by 2 bases and J by 0 bases; unmatched bases: 16. DNA for the CDR3: TGTGCAGCAAGGGGCGCCAAAAGTACTGGGGGATACGCGTACACCGATAAACTCATCTTT. It translates to CAARGAKSTGGYAYTDKLIF.

This clone turned up a few times. The protein held in TCRdb is that of a much larger clone and does not match this DNA's translation at residue 12, likely because of a read error; the protein shown is translated from the DNA. The genes are TRDV2 and TRDJ1; D gene ambiguous. Germline loops: CDR1 GEAIGNYY, CDR2 EKD. The CDR3 totals 15 residues. The CDR3 sequence is CACDSLYSYTDNLIF. The CDR3 region has the DNA TGTGCCTGTGACTCCCTGTACTCGTACACCGATAACCTCATCTTT.

V is TRDV1 and J is TRDJ1; 10 bases match TRDD3. The J gene, missing from TCRdb, was assigned here through DNA to germline matching. J was trimmed by 2 bases and V by 2 bases; bases with no gene match: 29. Germline CDR1 reads TSWWSYY; CDR2 reads QGS. The CDR3 contains 24 residues. In DNA form, the CDR3 reads TGTGCTCTTGGGGAAGCCCCCCTCAACTTCCTACGGATAGAGGTACTGGGGGATACCGATAAACTCATCTTT. The encoded protein is CALGEAPLNFLRIEVLGDTDKLIF.

This clone was counted only a few times. A far larger clone is one base from this, pointing to a likely read error. This sample includes further DNA sequences coding for the same CDR3. The chain couples TRDV2 to TRDJ1, with 10 bases aligning to TRDD3. Germline CDR1 GEAIGNYY, CDR2 EKD. The CDR3 length is 18 residues. As DNA, the CDR3 is TGTGCCTGTGACACTTTACTGGGGGATCTCGACAACACCGATAAGCTCATCTTT. This translates into CACDTLLGDLDNTDKLIF.

In its sample, this clone was seen a few times. A far bigger clonotype differs at one base, so this is likely a read error. Other DNA variants within this sample encode the same CDR3. V usage is TRDV2 and J usage is TRDJ1; perhaps TRDD3 as D (6 bases). The germline V gene has CDR1 GEAIGNYY and CDR2 EKD. The V gene lost 3 bases and the J gene lost 0 bases, with 22 bases spanning the gap. The CDR3 has 18 amino acids. This CDR3 reads CACDPVLGTLPYTDKLIF. The CDR3 DNA is TGTGCCTGTGACCCGGTGCTGGGGACTCTTCCCTACACCGATAAACTCATCTTT.

This clone has only a few counts. A far more abundant clone sits one base away, making this likely a read error. The chain has TRDV2 and TRDJ3, with 10 bases aligning to TRDD3. The V gene end was trimmed by 0 bases and the J gene end by 2 bases; junction bases not matched to a gene: 9. CDR1 is GEAIGNYY and CDR2 is EKD in the germline V gene. This CDR3 spans 20 amino acids. Written as DNA, the CDR3 is TGTGCCTGTGACACCGTACCGGGGGATACGCAAACCTGGGACACCCGACAGATGTTTTTC. This encodes CACDTVPGDTQTWDTRQMFF.

A note on this clone: The translation of this DNA and the TCRdb protein of a much larger clone differ at residue 4, probably owing to a read error; the protein shown here is translated from the DNA. The chain uses TRDV2 and TRDJ1; TRDD2 matches at 9 bases. Looked up from germline, CDR1 is GEAIGNYY and CDR2 is EKD. The CDR3 runs 18 residues. This CDR3 reads CACHTLLPTSGDTDKLIF. The DNA for the CDR3 is TGTGCCTGTCACACCCTCCTTCCTACGTCGGGGGATACCGATAAACTCATCTTT.

This clone was counted between two and nine times. A far larger clone is one base from this, pointing to a likely read error. The sample holds other DNA sequences that translate to the same CDR3. The chain recombines TRDV2 with TRDJ1; the match to TRDD3 covers 11 bases. From germline, CDR1 is GEAIGNYY and CDR2 EKD. The CDR3 consists of 18 residues. The CDR3 DNA reads TGCGCCTGTGACGATCTTGGGGGATACGCGGGTTTCACCGATAAACTCATCTTT. It is translated as CACDDLGGYAGFTDKLIF.

A word on this clone: This sequence is one base from a far larger clone and is likely a read error. This same CDR3 is encoded by further DNA sequences in the sample. V is TRDV2 and J is TRDJ3; weak D call: TRDD3 (5 bases). Germline V CDR1 and CDR2: GEAIGNYY, EKD. This CDR3 has 18 amino acids. The DNA for the CDR3 is TGTGCCTGTGTCTATCTGGGAACCGGCTCCTGGGACACTCGACAGATGTTTTTC. The encoded protein is CACVYLGTGSWDTRQMFF.

This clone was counted a few times. The chain joins TRDV1 to TRDJ1, with 12 bases identical to TRDD3. V shed 4 bases and J 0 bases; nucleotides not matched to a gene: 15. Germline values: CDR1 TSWWSYY, CDR2 QGS. The CDR3 is 20 amino acids. This CDR3 is CALGARFPWGIRRYTDKLIF. CDR3 bases: TGTGCTCTTGGGGCCAGATTCCCCTGGGGGATACGCCGGTACACCGATAAACTCATCTTT.

In this sample, this clone is medium-sized. The gene calls are TRDV2 and TRDJ1, with 7 bases that match TRDD3. Germline loops: CDR1 GEAIGNYY, CDR2 EKD. The V segment lost 1 base and the J segment 0 bases; nucleotides outside the gene matches: 7. The CDR3 contains 16 residues. CDR3: CACDTLGARYTDKLIF. As DNA, the CDR3 is TGTGCCTGTGACACTCTGGGGGCCAGGTACACCGATAAACTCATCTTT.

A J gene of TRDJ1 was called, though the V gene was not; the D call of TRDD3 is as the table states it, not checked on the DNA. The CDR3 extends over 19 amino acids. The CDR3 DNA sequence: TGTGCTCTCTTGAACTCCTTCCTACGTAGAGTGGGGGATCGATTTAAACTCATCTTT. Amino acid sequence: CALLNSFLRRVGDRFKLIF.

Of note for this clone: The protein recorded in TCRdb matches a much larger clone and deviates from this DNA's translation at residue 11, suggesting a read error; the protein here is obtained by translating the DNA. The J gene is TRDJ1, the V gene TRDV1, with 13 bases aligning to TRDD3. The J gene, missing from TCRdb, was assigned here through DNA to germline matching. Losses at the gene ends were 2 bases for V and 4 bases for J; bases not matched to a gene: 34. Germline V CDR1 and CDR2: TSWWSYY, QGS. This CDR3 comprises 26 residues. Here the CDR3 DNA reads TGTGCTCTTGGGGAATCGGCCCCCTACCACCACCCTCACTGGGGGATACGCGGCATACCTCTCGATAAACTCATCTTT. This codes for CALGESAPYHHPHWGIRGIPLDKLIF.

Notes on this clone: A far larger clone lies a single base away; this is likely a read error. This specimen includes other DNA sequences encoding the same CDR3. The CDR3 nucleotides read TGTGCCTGTGACCCGGTACTGGGGACTCTTCCTTACACCGATAAACTCATCTTT. Protein: CACDPVLGTLPYTDKLIF. This chain joins TRDV2 and TRDJ1; TRDD3 might be the D (7 bases). Germline CDR1 is GEAIGNYY and CDR2 is EKD. The CDR3 extends over 18 amino acids. V lost 3 bases and J lost 0, with 22 bases in between.

This clone has just a few counts. TCRdb's protein for this DNA is that of a much larger clone and differs from the translation at residue 3, likely a read error; the protein shown is the DNA translation. The CDR3 DNA reads as TGTGCCAGTGACCCCGTGGAGATACGTCGGTCCCAACGTCATAAACTCATCTTT. Encoded protein: CASDPVEIRRSQRHKLIF. The J gene is TRDJ1, the V gene TRDV2; D might be TRDD3 (6 bases). The CDR3 is 18 amino acids. The germline gives CDR1 GEAIGNYY, CDR2 EKD.